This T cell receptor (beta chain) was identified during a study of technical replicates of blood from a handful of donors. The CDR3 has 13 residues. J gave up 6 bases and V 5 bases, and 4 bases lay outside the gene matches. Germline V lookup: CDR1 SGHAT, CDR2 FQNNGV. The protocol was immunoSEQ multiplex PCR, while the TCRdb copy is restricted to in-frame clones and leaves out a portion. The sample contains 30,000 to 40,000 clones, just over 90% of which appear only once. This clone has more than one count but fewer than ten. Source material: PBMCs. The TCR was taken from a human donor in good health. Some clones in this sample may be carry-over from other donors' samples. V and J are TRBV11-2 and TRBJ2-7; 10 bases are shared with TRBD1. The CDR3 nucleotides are TGTGCCAGCAGCAGAGACAGGGGGCTCGAGCAGTACTTC. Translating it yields CASSRDRGLEQYF.